Judged by abundance, the clone carrying this TCR beta chain is medium-sized. What it binds is not known. From blood, roughly 250-500 ng of genomic DNA served as TRB template. The data were obtained in a study of T and B cells in COVID-19 patients. Study-wide context: COVID-19 patients gave peripheral blood either during active infection or after recovery.

Study results and limitations: CD4+, regulatory T cell, CD8+ and sorted SARS-CoV-2-responsive or tetramer+ T cells were not yet sequenced. Few blood samples existed from mildly ill patients during symptoms or early in severe cases.

BIOMED2 TRB-A/B primer pools were used in multiplex TRB PCR. TCRdb processed the multiplex PCR reads anew with MiXCR; each CDR3 protein has one entry. This repertoire shows more than 7,000 distinct CDR3 sequences, 40% found once; its top ten account for 2.5% to 3.5%. The sequencing input was blood. This TCR came from a human donor who had recovered from COVID-19.

CDR3 sequence: CASSHKGQGNTGELFF. The CDR3 bases are TGTGCCAGCTCCCACAAGGGACAGGGGAACACCGGGGAGCTGTTTTTT. This chain links TRBV6-5 with TRBJ2-2; 9 nucleotides line up with TRBD1. The CDR3 contains 16 residues. Germline values: CDR1 MNHEY, CDR2 SVGAGI. V was pared by 8 bases and J by 1 base, with 8 bases of the junction left unmatched.